These 22 T cell receptor beta chains came from one sample sequenced in a study of shared clonotypes between healthy human individuals. Assay used: immunoSEQ multiplex PCR; TCRdb lists only in-frame clones, some missing. The data show just over 2,000,000 clones, 85% to 95% seen once. Material: naive CD4+ T cells sorted from blood. Subset described: CD45RA+ positively selected. Source of these receptors: a young man in good health.

This clone has ten or more counts. Other DNA sequences within the sample encode an identical CDR3. The V and J genes are TRBV28 and TRBJ2-7; TRBD1 matches at 8 bases. CDR3 length equals 14 residues. The V segment lost 3 bases and the J segment 3 bases; nucleotides outside the gene matches: 4. CDR1 MDHEN and CDR2 SYDVKM come from the germline V gene. This chain's CDR3 is CASSLGQAIYEQYF. For the CDR3, the DNA is TGTGCCAGCAGTTTGGGACAGGCGATCTACGAGCAGTACTTC.

V is TRBV5-4 and J is TRBJ2-7, with TRBD2 as a possible D gene (6 bases). Between the trimmed V and J ends, which lost 4 bases and 4 bases, there was a span of 15 bases. The CDR3 is 14 amino acids. From germline, CDR1 is SGHNT and CDR2 YYREEE (reference sequence). The CDR3, as DNA: TGTGCCAGCAGCCCGGGAGTTGGGTTGTACGAGCAGTACTTC. Residues: CASSPGVGLYEQYF.

The chain couples TRBV7-2 to TRBJ2-7; D is uncertain. Trimming pared 1 base from V and 8 bases from J, leaving 15 bases between. CDR3 size: 14 residues. From germline, CDR1 is SGHTA and CDR2 FQGNSA. Here the CDR3 DNA reads TGTGCCAGCAGCTTAGTAGGGCCCCTAACGCAGCAGTACTTC. Translating gives CASSLVGPLTQQYF.

The chain joins TRBV5-4 to TRBJ2-3; D remains unclear. The CDR3 sequence is 13 residues long. Trimming cost V 3 bases and J 0 bases, with 5 bases left between them. Germline V lookup: CDR1 SGHNT, CDR2 YYREEE (reference sequence). This chain's CDR3 is CASSSESTDTQYF. CDR3 DNA: TGTGCCAGCAGCTCAGAAAGCACAGATACGCAGTATTTT.

The chain links TRBV15 to TRBJ2-1; 9 nucleotides match TRBD1. CDR3 length equals 16 residues. Germline CDR1 is LNHNV and CDR2 is YYDKDF (reference sequence). With 3 bases clipped from V and 3 bases from J, the junction kept 6 bases outside the gene matches. CDR3 DNA: TGTGCCACCAGCAGTTGGGGACAGGGTGACTACAATGAGCAGTTCTTC. Translation gives CATSSWGQGDYNEQFF.

The rearrangement joins TRBV9 to TRBJ2-3; 13 bases are a match to TRBD2. The V segment lost 0 bases and the J segment 2 bases; nucleotides outside the gene matches: 12. The CDR3 has 20 amino acids. Germline loops: CDR1 SGDLS, CDR2 YYNGEE. CDR3 nucleotides: TGTGCCAGCAGCGTAGGTACTAGCGGGAGGGCCCGTCTAGACACAGATACGCAGTATTTT. This codes for CASSVGTSGRARLDTDTQYF.

The V call is TRBV6-5, the J call TRBJ1-4; 7 bases match TRBD1. Trimming at V came to 6 bases and at J to 8 bases, leaving 9 bases not matched to a gene. This CDR3 has 14 residues. Germline V gives CDR1 MNHEY, CDR2 SVGAGI. The CDR3 is CASSRGTEAEKLFF. The CDR3 DNA reads as TGTGCCAGCAGCCGCGGGACAGAAGCAGAAAAACTGTTTTTT.

The V and J genes are TRBV29-1 and TRBJ2-7, with unresolved D. The V gene lost 5 bases and the J gene lost 6 bases, with 17 bases spanning the gap. This CDR3 has 13 residues. Germline values: CDR1 SQVTM, CDR2 ANQGSEA. CDR3 amino acids: CSVLGMYSGEQYF. The CDR3 coding sequence is TGCAGCGTTCTGGGGATGTATTCGGGCGAGCAGTACTTC.

The chain is built from TRBV5-1 and TRBJ2-3; D gene ambiguous. Germline values: CDR1 SGHRS, CDR2 YFSETQ. The CDR3 sequence is 16 residues long. With 3 bases removed from V and 2 bases from J, the gap between germline ends came to 16 bases. The DNA of the CDR3 is TGCGCCAGCAGCTCCTCCCCTCTAGGCCCCACAGATACGCAGTATTTT. Its translation: CASSSSPLGPTDTQYF.

The V and J genes are TRBV30 and TRBJ2-7, with TRBD1 identical over 8 bases. CDR3 length: 14 amino acids. Germline loops: CDR1 GTSNPN, CDR2 SVGIG (reference sequence). V gave up 1 base and J gave up 4 bases; unmatched junction bases: 6. CDR3 loop: CAWSANRGNYEQYF. The CDR3, as DNA: TGTGCCTGGAGTGCCAACAGGGGGAATTACGAGCAGTACTTC. The full variable domain, in which reference TRBV30 and TRBJ2-7 provide the parts outside the CDR3, is SQTIHQWPATLVQPVGSPLSLECTVEGTSNPNLYWYRQAAGRGLQLLFYSVGIGQISSEVPQNLSASRPQDRQFILSSKKLLLSDSGFYLCAWSANRGNYEQYFGPGTRLTVT.

Regarding this clone: The same CDR3 also results from other DNA sequences found in this sample. The gene calls are TRBV6-1 and TRBJ1-6; tentative D call: TRBD1 (6 bases). Germline V CDR1 and CDR2: MNHNS, SASEGT. V was cut by 6 bases and J by 4 bases, with 13 bases left in between. The CDR3 is made up of 15 amino acids. The CDR3 nucleotides read TGTGCCAGCAGCGATGGACAGAATTATAATTCACCCCTCCACTTT. It encodes CASSDGQNYNSPLHF.

The chain carries TRBV7-9 and TRBJ1-6, with D unresolved. The CDR3 length is 13 residues. The germline gives CDR1 SEHNR, CDR2 FQNEAQ (reference sequence). Deletions cut 11 bases from V and 7 bases from J, with 15 bases between. The CDR3 DNA is TGTGCCGGTTCCAAGACGGAAAATTCACCCCTCCACTTT. It codes for CAGSKTENSPLHF.

This rearrangement joins TRBV6-5 to TRBJ2-3; D is unclear. Germline V gene data show CDR1 as MNHEY and CDR2 as SVGAGI. Trimming took off 5 bases at V and 3 bases at J, with 9 bases between the two ends. The length of the CDR3 is 13 residues. The CDR3 DNA reads TGTGCCAGCAGTCGCTCTAGGACAGATACGCAGTATTTT. Its protein product is CASSRSRTDTQYF.

This rearrangement joins TRBV4-1 to TRBJ2-1; D is perhaps TRBD2 (7 bases). The CDR3 is 18 amino acids. Germline values: CDR1 MGHRA, CDR2 YSYEKL. V lost 1 base and J lost 0, with 16 bases in between. The CDR3 region has the DNA TGCGCCAGCAGCCAAGGGGAGGGGGGTCTTTTCTCCTACAATGAGCAGTTCTTC. This encodes CASSQGEGGLFSYNEQFF.

This chain connects TRBV2 to TRBJ2-3; 8 nucleotides line up with TRBD2. The CDR3 totals 16 residues. Germline V gives CDR1 SNHLY, CDR2 FYNNEI. V gave up 0 bases and J gave up 0 bases; unmatched junction bases: 2. The CDR3 coding sequence is TGTGCCAGCAGTGAAGCCCCTAGCGGGAGCACAGATACGCAGTATTTT. Translation: CASSEAPSGSTDTQYF.

This chain connects TRBV2 to TRBJ2-7, with 7 positions matching TRBD1. The J segment lost 3 bases and the V segment lost 4 bases, leaving 3 bases of the junction unmatched. Germline V gene sequence: CDR1 SNHLY, CDR2 FYNNEI. This CDR3 comprises 13 residues. CDR3 DNA sequence: TGTGCCAGCAGTGTCGACAGGGACTACGAGCAGTACTTC. This sequence encodes CASSVDRDYEQYF.

This clone occurred once. V usage is TRBV28 and J usage is TRBJ1-3, with TRBD1 matching over 8 bases. J gave up 5 bases and V 2 bases, and 5 bases lay outside the gene matches. Germline V gene lookup returns CDR1 MDHEN and CDR2 SYDVKM. The CDR3 spans 15 residues. CDR3 residues: CASSLIQGARNTIYF. In DNA, the CDR3 is TGTGCCAGCAGTTTAATTCAGGGGGCAAGAAACACCATATATTTT.

This CDR3 reads CASSITPSSSGNTIYF. For the CDR3, the DNA is TGTGCCAGCAGCATAACCCCGTCGAGCTCTGGAAACACCATATATTTT. J is TRBJ1-3 and V is TRBV5-6; D ambiguous. Germline V CDR1 and CDR2: SGHDT, YYEEEE. This CDR3 is 16 amino acids long. Trimming pared 4 bases from V and 0 bases from J, leaving 14 bases between.

The J gene is TRBJ1-2, the V gene TRBV7-2, with D unclear. With 5 bases removed from V and 0 bases from J, the gap between germline ends came to 16 bases. The CDR3 totals 16 residues. Germline V gene sequence: CDR1 SGHTA, CDR2 FQGNSA. The CDR3, as DNA: TGTGCCAGCAGCCCCGGCGGGGTGGCCCCTAACTATGGCTACACCTTC. This gives the protein CASSPGGVAPNYGYTF.

This clone was seen only once. This chain connects TRBV4-1 to TRBJ2-7, with D unclear. Germline CDR1 and CDR2: MGHRA and YSYEKL. The CDR3 is made up of 15 amino acids. Trimming removed 0 bases from V and 3 bases from J, with 12 bases in between. CDR3 amino acids: CASSQDSGTYYEQYF. In DNA, the CDR3 is TGCGCCAGCAGCCAAGATTCGGGCACTTACTACGAGCAGTACTTC.

This chain links TRBV27 with TRBJ1-2; no reliable D call. CDR1 and CDR2 (germline): MNHEY, SMNVEV (reference sequence). Trimming removed 2 bases at V and 4 bases at J, with 11 bases between. CDR3 length: 14 residues. The CDR3 DNA reads TGTGCCAGCAGTTTAAGGCAGTCTGCCTATGGCTACACCTTC. It codes for CASSLRQSAYGYTF.

The chain combines TRBV9 with TRBJ1-5; D might be TRBD1 (6 bases). The CDR3 has 15 residues. V lost 4 bases, J lost 5 bases, and 16 bases lay in between. The germline V gene has CDR1 SGDLS and CDR2 YYNGEE. The CDR3 spells CASSRGQIRDQPQHF. The CDR3 nucleotides read TGTGCCAGCAGCCGAGGACAGATACGCGATCAGCCCCAGCATTTT.